The present T cell receptor beta chain was sequenced within a study of blood T cell repertoires in COVID-19. Study details: Spain, Italy and the United States supplied samples that represented acute and convalescent COVID-19.

The method was immunoSEQ multiplex PCR; TCRdb's version includes in-frame clones alone and lacks a portion of them. The table includes about 59,000 clones, over 70% detected once. As for this clone: Other nucleotide sequences from this sample produce the same CDR3.

There are 14 residues in the CDR3. The trim removed 4 bases at V and 5 bases at J, leaving 4 bases unmatched. Germline V gene sequence: CDR1 MGHRA, CDR2 YSYEKL. The V gene is TRBV4-1, the J gene TRBJ1-1; 10 bases are a match to TRBD1. Specimen: peripheral blood. The source of this sequence is an older woman with acute or convalescent COVID-19. CDR3 amino acids: CASSPGQGTTEAFF. CDR3 nucleotide sequence: TGCGCCAGCAGCCCGGGACAGGGGACGACTGAAGCTTTCTTT.